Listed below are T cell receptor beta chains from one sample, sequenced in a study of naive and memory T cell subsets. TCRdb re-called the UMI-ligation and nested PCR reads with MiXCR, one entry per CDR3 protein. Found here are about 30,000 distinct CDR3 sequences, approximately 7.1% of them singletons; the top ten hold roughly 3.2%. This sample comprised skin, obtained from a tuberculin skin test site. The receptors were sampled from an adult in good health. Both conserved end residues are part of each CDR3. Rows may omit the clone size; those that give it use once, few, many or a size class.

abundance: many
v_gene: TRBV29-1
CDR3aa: CSVTYREAYEQYF

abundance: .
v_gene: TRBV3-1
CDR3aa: CASSQDRIGEAFF

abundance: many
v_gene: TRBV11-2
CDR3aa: CASSLDRGGSNSPLHF

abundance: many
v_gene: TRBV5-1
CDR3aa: CASSERTGQAFF

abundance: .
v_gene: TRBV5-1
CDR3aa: CASSPGQGNGYTF

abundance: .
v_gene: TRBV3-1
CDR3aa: CASSPDWGNSGNTIYF

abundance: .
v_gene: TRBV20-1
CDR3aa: CSARSLAAYNEQFF

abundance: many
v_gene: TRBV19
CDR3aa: CASSPRTGKAEAFF

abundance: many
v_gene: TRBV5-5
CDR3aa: CASSGQGQLTYGYTF

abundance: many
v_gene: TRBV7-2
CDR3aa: CASSLVTVSNYGYTF

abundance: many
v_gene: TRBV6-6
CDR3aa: CASSYSWGSSYNEQFF

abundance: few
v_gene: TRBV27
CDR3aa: CASSLGGTSGVETQYF

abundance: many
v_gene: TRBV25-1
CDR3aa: CASSESSGGLGITDTQYF

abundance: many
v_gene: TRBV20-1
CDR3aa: CSARDWGASGVRDTQYF

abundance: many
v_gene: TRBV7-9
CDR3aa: CASRKDVYGYTF

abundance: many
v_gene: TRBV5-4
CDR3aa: CASASRIEDEKLFF

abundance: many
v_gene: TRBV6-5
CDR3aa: CASSYSERGAGDTQYF

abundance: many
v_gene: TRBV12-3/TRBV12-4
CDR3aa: CASSRDRGVYEQYF

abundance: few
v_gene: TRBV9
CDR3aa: CASSVDGRDLYYNEQFF

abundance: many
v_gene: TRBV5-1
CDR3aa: CASSYTRETQYF

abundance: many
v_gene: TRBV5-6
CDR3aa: CASSLGTGGYEQYF

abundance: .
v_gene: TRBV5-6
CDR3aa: CASSLGGGTYEQYF

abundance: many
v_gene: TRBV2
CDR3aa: CASSAWDVGGEQFF

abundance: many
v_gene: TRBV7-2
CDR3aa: CASSLGRDRGTYEQYF

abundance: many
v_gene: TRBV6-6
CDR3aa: CASSYGTSDGNEQFF

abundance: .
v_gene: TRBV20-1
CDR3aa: CSAQQGAGNTIYF

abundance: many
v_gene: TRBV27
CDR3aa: CASSHTGTGSYNSPLHF

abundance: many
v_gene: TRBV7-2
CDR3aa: CASSFSGTYEQYF

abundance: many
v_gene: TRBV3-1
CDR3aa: CASSVTGAQETQYF

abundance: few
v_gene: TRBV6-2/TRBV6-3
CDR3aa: CASLTSSGNEQFF

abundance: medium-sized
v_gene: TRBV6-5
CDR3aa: CASSYPPTSGGLYNEQFF